The 16 T cell receptor beta chains given below trace back to one sample, sequenced in a study of shared clonotypes between healthy human individuals. Data came from immunoSEQ multiplex PCR; TCRdb stores just in-frame clones and leaves some out. The table has about 1.1 million clones, around 78% seen once. Source material: memory CD4+ T cells from PBMCs. As for subset: CD45RA-negative fraction. Every receptor here comes from a young man in good health. Some clones in this sample may be carry-over from other donors' samples.

V is TRBV15 and J is TRBJ2-5, with D hard to call. CDR3 size: 12 residues. Trimming shortened V by 5 bases and J by 4 bases, and 8 bases separated the two germline ends. CDR1 is LNHNV and CDR2 is YYDKDF in the germline V gene (reference sequence). This CDR3 is CATSVGRETQYF. The CDR3 coding sequence is TGTGCCACCAGCGTGGGAAGAGAGACCCAGTACTTC.

This sequence joins TRBV5-6 and TRBJ2-5; D is unresolved. Germline loops: CDR1 SGHDT, CDR2 YYEEEE. The V gene lost 5 bases and the J gene lost 4 bases, with 12 bases spanning the gap. The length of the CDR3 is 13 residues. CDR3 region: CASRSLEVETQYF. In DNA, the CDR3 is TGTGCCAGCAGGTCACTTGAGGTAGAGACCCAGTACTTC.

There are a few counts of this clone. This specimen includes other DNA sequences encoding the same CDR3. The V call is TRBV28, the J call TRBJ1-5; D not resolved. V dropped 1 base and J dropped 7 bases, with 5 bases sitting between them. The CDR3 runs 12 residues. Germline V gene data show CDR1 as MDHEN and CDR2 as SYDVKM. CDR3 nucleotides: TGTGCCAGCAGTTTATTAGGGCAGCCCCAGCATTTT. Protein product: CASSLLGQPQHF.

This clone was observed a handful of times. The gene calls are TRBV28 and TRBJ1-4; D is uncertain. The CDR3 runs to 14 residues. V was trimmed by 1 base and J by 8 bases, leaving 11 bases between them. Germline assignment: CDR1 MDHEN and CDR2 SYDVKM. The CDR3 coding sequence is TGTGCCAGCAGTTTATTGGGAGGGCAGGAAAAACTGTTTTTT. Translating gives CASSLLGGQEKLFF.

The rearrangement links TRBV11-3 to TRBJ2-1; 11 bases agree with TRBD2. Germline loops: CDR1 SGHNT, CDR2 YENEEA. The J segment lost 4 bases and the V segment lost 5 bases, leaving 7 bases of the junction unmatched. The CDR3 extends over 16 amino acids. CDR3 sequence reads: CASSPGTSGDYNEQFF. For the CDR3, the DNA is TGTGCCAGCAGCCCGGGGACTAGCGGAGATTACAATGAGCAGTTCTTC.

This clone occurred a few times. This sequence joins TRBV5-4 and TRBJ2-2; TRBD2 might be the D (5 bases). Per the germline V gene, CDR1 is SGHNT and CDR2 is YYREEE (reference sequence). V was pared by 4 bases and J by 2 bases, with 18 bases between. The length of the CDR3 is 17 residues. CDR3 in amino acids: CASSRRPLVPNTGELFF. CDR3 DNA sequence: TGTGCCAGCAGCCGCCGTCCACTAGTGCCTAACACCGGGGAGCTGTTTTTT.

The V call is TRBV2, the J call TRBJ1-2, with D possibly being TRBD1 (6 bases). Germline values: CDR1 SNHLY, CDR2 FYNNEI. The CDR3 has 13 residues. The V end was cut by 6 bases, the J end by 7 bases, with 15 bases between. CDR3: CASRRTGKGGYTF. CDR3 DNA: TGTGCCAGCAGGAGAACAGGGAAGGGTGGCTACACCTTC.

The V call is TRBV6-5, the J call TRBJ2-7, with TRBD2 matching over 8 bases. Germline V gene data show CDR1 as MNHEY and CDR2 as SVGAGI. The CDR3 has 15 amino acids. V shed 4 bases, J shed 2 bases, and the junction held 7 bases outside the gene matches. The CDR3 region has the DNA TGTGCCAGCAGTTTCGCGGGAGGTTCCCCCTACGAGCAGTACTTC. It specifies CASSFAGGSPYEQYF.

This clone was observed a single time. This chain uses TRBV28 with TRBJ2-1; possible D gene TRBD2, 5 bases. Per the germline V gene, CDR1 is MDHEN and CDR2 is SYDVKM. This CDR3 spans 16 amino acids. V was pared by 3 bases and J by 1 base, with 13 bases between. The CDR3 DNA follows: TGTGCCAGCAGTTTTCCCTGGGGAGATTCCTACAATGAGCAGTTCTTC. Amino acids: CASSFPWGDSYNEQFF.

This clone was picked up a small number of times. The V and J genes are TRBV7-9 and TRBJ1-2, with D hard to call. The CDR3 extends over 13 amino acids. Germline V CDR1 and CDR2: SEHNR, FQNEAQ (reference sequence). Deletions cut 3 bases from V and 7 bases from J, with 12 bases between. Here the CDR3 reads CASSFEGLVGYTF. The CDR3 region has the DNA TGTGCCAGCAGCTTTGAGGGTTTGGTTGGCTACACCTTC.

The sample holds a few counts of this clone. The same CDR3 is also encoded by other DNA sequences in this sample. This chain uses TRBV5-1 with TRBJ1-1, with a weak D call TRBD1 (5 bases). The CDR3 consists of 14 residues. Germline CDR1 SGHRS, CDR2 YFSETQ. Trimming removed 3 bases at V and 0 bases at J, with 9 bases between. CDR3 DNA: TGCGCCAGCAGCTGGGACGGCATGAACACTGAAGCTTTCTTT. This gives the protein CASSWDGMNTEAFF.

The genes are TRBV27 and TRBJ1-4, with D uncertain. This CDR3 region has 13 residues. CDR1 MNHEY and CDR2 SMNVEV come from the germline V gene (reference sequence). V was shortened by 6 bases and J by 5 bases, with 10 bases between the two germline ends. CDR3 nucleotide sequence: TGTGCCAGCAGACGGGGAGACAATGAAAAACTGTTTTTT. Encoded protein: CASRRGDNEKLFF.

This chain uses TRBV27 with TRBJ2-2, with 9 bases lining up with TRBD1. V lost 8 bases and J lost 4; bases outside the gene matches: 8. The CDR3 is 15 amino acids. Germline CDR1 and CDR2: MNHEY and SMNVEV (reference sequence). CDR3 region: CASGKTGGLTGELFF. CDR3 DNA: TGTGCCAGCGGGAAGACAGGGGGTCTCACCGGGGAGCTGTTTTTT.

This clone came up once. The chain combines TRBV11-3 with TRBJ2-3, with 9 nucleotides matching TRBD2. The germline gives CDR1 SGHNT, CDR2 YENEEA. J gave up 2 bases and V 3 bases, and 12 bases lay outside the gene matches. This CDR3 region has 18 residues. For the CDR3, the DNA is TGTGCCAGCAGCTTCGGTTTACTAAGCGGGGGGACCACAGATACGCAGTATTTT. This sequence encodes CASSFGLLSGGTTDTQYF.

There are a few counts of this clone. The chain carries TRBV28 and TRBJ2-7, with D perhaps matching TRBD2 (6 bases). The CDR3 loop spans 14 amino acids. Per germline, CDR1 MDHEN and CDR2 SYDVKM. Trimming took 2 bases from V and 3 from J, leaving 11 bases between them. The CDR3 sequence is CASSLGGGNYEQYF. Here the CDR3 DNA reads TGTGCCAGCAGTTTAGGTGGCGGGAACTACGAGCAGTACTTC.

This clone is a singleton in its sample. The genes are TRBV5-1 and TRBJ1-2; D is perhaps TRBD1 (5 bases). The CDR3 length is 16 residues. V shed 2 bases and J shed 4 bases, with 18 bases lying between them. CDR1 is SGHRS, CDR2 YFSETQ, per germline. This CDR3 is CASSFSPDSPIYGYTF. CDR3 DNA: TGCGCCAGCAGCTTTTCCCCCGACAGTCCAATCTATGGCTACACCTTC.